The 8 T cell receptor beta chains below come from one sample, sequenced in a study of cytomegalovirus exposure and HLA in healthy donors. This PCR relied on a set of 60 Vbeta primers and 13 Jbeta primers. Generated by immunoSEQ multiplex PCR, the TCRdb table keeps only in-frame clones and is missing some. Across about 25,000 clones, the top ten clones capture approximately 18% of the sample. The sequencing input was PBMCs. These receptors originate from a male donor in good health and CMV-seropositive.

CDR3 protein: CASSRRPKIGVNEQYF. The CDR3 DNA reads as TGTGCCAGTAGTCGTCGACCCAAGATCGGGGTCAACGAGCAGTACTTC. The chain is built from TRBV19 and TRBJ2-7, with TRBD2 as a possible D gene (5 bases). This CDR3 spans 16 amino acids. Trimming took off 5 bases at V and 5 bases at J, with 22 bases between the two ends. Germline V gives CDR1 LNHDA, CDR2 SQIVND (reference sequence).

CDR3 coding DNA: TGCGCCAGCAGCTCTAGCGGGGACTCTGCGCAGTATTTT. Residues: CASSSSGDSAQYF. The rearrangement links TRBV5-1 to TRBJ2-3; 9 bases match TRBD2. CDR1 and CDR2 (germline): SGHRS, YFSETQ. Trimming cost V 3 bases and J 10 bases; bases outside gene matches: 6. The CDR3 has 13 amino acids.

The chain's CDR3 is CASSLGRGLYGYTF. In DNA form, the CDR3 reads TGTGCCAGCAGTCTGGGACGGGGACTCTATGGCTACACCTTC. The rearrangement joins TRBV27 to TRBJ1-2; D may be TRBD1 (5 bases). The CDR3 has 14 amino acids. Germline assignment: CDR1 MNHEY and CDR2 SMNVEV (reference sequence). Trimming took 5 bases from V and 4 from J, leaving 14 bases between them.

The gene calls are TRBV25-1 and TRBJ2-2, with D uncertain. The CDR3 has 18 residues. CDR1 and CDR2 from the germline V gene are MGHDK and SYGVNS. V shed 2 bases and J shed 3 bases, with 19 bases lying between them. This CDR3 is CASSEGSIGDVDTGELFF. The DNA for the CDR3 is TGTGCCAGCAGTGAAGGGTCAATAGGAGACGTCGACACCGGGGAGCTGTTTTTT. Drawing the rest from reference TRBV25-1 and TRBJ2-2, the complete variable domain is EADIYQTPRYLVIGTGKKITLECSQTMGHDKMYWYQQDPGMELHLIHYSYGVNSTEKGDLSSESTVSRIRTEHFPLTLESARPSHTSQYLCASSEGSIGDVDTGELFFGEGSRLTVL.

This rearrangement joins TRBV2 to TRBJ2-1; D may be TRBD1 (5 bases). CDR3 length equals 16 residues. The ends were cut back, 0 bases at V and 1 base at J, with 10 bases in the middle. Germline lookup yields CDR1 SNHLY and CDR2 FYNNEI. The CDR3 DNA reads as TGTGCCAGCAGTGAAGCGGGCAGGGTATCCTACAATGAGCAGTTCTTC. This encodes CASSEAGRVSYNEQFF.

Here the CDR3 reads CASSASRLAGLRTGELFF. The CDR3 nucleotides are TGTGCCAGCAGCGCAAGCAGACTAGCGGGACTTCGGACCGGGGAGCTGTTTTTT. V is TRBV9 and J is TRBJ2-2; 11 bases line up with TRBD2. The CDR3 is 18 residues long. After removal of 3 bases from V and 5 bases from J, the junction contained 12 bases not matched to a gene. Germline CDR1 and CDR2: SGDLS and YYNGEE.

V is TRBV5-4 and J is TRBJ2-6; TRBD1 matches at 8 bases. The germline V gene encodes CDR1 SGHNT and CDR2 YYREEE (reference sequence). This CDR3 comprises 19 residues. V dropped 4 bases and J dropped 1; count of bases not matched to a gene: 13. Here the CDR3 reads CASSHGGQGHLSGANVLTF. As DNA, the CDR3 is TGTGCCAGCAGCCACGGAGGACAGGGCCACTTGTCTGGGGCCAACGTCCTGACTTTC.

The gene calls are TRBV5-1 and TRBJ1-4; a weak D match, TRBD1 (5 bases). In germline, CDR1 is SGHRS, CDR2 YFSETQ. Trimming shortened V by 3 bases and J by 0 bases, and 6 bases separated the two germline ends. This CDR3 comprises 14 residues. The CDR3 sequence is CASSWGATNEKLFF. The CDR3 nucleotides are TGCGCCAGCAGCTGGGGGGCAACTAATGAAAAACTGTTTTTT. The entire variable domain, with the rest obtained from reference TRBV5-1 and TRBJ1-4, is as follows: KAGVTQTPRYLIKTRGQQVTLSCSPISGHRSVSWYQQTPGQGLQFLFEYFSETQRNKGNFPGRFSGRQFSNSRSEMNVSTLELGDSALYLCASSWGATNEKLFFGSGTQLSVL.